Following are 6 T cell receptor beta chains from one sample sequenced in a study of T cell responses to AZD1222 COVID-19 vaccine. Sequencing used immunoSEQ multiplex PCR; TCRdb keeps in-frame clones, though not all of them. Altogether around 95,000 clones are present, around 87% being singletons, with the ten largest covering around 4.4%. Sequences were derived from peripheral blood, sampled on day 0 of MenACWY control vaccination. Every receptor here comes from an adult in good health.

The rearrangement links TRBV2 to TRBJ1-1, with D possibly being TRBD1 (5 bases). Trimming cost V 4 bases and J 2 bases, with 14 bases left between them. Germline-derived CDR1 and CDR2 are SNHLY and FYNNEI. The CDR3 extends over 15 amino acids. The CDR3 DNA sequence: TGTGCCAGCAGTGCGTTACGTGGGGCAAACACTGAAGCTTTCTTT. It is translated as CASSALRGANTEAFF.

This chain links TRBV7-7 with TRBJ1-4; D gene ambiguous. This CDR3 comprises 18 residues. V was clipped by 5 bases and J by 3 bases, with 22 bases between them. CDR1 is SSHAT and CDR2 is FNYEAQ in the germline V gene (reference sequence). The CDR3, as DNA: TGTGCCAGCAGCCGGAACAATATTCCCCCGGCTTCTAATGAAAAACTGTTTTTT. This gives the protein CASSRNNIPPASNEKLFF.

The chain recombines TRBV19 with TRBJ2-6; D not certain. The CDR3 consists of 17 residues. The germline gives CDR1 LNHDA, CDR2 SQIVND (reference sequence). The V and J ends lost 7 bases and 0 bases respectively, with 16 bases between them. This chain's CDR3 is CASIPSRTFSGANVLTF. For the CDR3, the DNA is TGTGCCAGTATCCCGAGCAGGACCTTCTCTGGGGCCAACGTCCTGACTTTC.

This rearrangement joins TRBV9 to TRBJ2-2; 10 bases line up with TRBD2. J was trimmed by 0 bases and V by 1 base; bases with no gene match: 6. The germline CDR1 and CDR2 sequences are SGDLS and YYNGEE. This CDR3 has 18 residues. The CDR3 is CASSVRTSGLTNTGELFF. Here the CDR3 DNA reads TGTGCCAGCAGCGTAAGGACTAGCGGATTAACGAACACCGGGGAGCTGTTTTTT.

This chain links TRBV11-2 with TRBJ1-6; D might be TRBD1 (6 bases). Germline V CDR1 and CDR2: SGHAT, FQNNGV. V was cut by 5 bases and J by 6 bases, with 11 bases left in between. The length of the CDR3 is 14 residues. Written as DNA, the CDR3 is TGTGCCAGCAGCCGGACAGACCGTAATTCACCCCTCCACTTT. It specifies CASSRTDRNSPLHF.

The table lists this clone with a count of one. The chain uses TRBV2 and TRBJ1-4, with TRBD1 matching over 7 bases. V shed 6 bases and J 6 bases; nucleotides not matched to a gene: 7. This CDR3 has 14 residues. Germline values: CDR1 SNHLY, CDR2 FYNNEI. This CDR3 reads CASRKTGSDEKLFF. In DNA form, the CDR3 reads TGTGCCAGCAGGAAGACAGGGAGCGATGAAAAACTGTTTTTT.